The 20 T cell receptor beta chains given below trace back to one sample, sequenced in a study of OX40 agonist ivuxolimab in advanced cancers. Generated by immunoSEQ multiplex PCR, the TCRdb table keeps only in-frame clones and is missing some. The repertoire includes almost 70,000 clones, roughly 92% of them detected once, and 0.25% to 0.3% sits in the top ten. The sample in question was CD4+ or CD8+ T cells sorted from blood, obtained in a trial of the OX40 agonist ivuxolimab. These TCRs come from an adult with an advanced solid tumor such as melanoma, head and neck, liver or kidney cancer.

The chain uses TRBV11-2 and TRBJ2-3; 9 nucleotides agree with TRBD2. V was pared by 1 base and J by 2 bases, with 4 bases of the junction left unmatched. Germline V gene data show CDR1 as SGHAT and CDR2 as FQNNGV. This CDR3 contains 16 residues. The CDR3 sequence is CASSLGLAGTTDTQYF. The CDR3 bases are TGTGCCAGCAGCTTAGGGCTAGCGGGAACCACAGATACGCAGTATTTT.

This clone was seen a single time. The CDR3: CASSFRGQETQYF. The CDR3 coding sequence is TGTGCCAGCAGTTTCAGGGGTCAAGAGACCCAGTACTTC. The rearrangement links TRBV27 to TRBJ2-5, with TRBD1 as a possible D gene (6 bases). CDR3 length: 13 amino acids. CDR1 and CDR2 from the germline V gene are MNHEY and SMNVEV (reference sequence). V was shortened by 3 bases and J by 2 bases, with 7 bases between the two germline ends.

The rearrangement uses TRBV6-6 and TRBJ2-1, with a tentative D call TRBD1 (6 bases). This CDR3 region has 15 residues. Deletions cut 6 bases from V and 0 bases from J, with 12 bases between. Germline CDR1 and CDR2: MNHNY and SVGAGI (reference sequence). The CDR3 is CASSQGQSSYNEQFF. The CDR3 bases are TGTGCCAGCAGCCAAGGACAGAGCTCCTACAATGAGCAGTTCTTC.

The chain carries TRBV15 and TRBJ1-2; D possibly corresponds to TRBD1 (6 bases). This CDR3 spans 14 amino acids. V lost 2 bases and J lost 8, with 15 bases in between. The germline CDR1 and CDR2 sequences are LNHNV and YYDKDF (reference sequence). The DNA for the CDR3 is TGTGCCACCAGCAGACCGCCGGGGGCAAGGGGCTACACCTTC. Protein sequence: CATSRPPGARGYTF.

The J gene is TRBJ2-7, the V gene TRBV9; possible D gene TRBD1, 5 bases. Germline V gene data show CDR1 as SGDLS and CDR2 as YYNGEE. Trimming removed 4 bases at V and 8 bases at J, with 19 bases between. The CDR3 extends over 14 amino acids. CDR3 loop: CASSPSSAGAKQYF. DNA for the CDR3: TGTGCCAGCAGCCCCAGTAGTGCTGGGGCGAAGCAGTACTTC. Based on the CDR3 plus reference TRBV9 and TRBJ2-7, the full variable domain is DSGVTQTPKHLITATGQRVTLRCSPRSGDLSVYWYQQSLDQGLQFLIQYYNGEERAKGNILERFSAQQFPDLHSELNLSSLELGDSALYFCASSPSSAGAKQYFGPGTRLTVT.

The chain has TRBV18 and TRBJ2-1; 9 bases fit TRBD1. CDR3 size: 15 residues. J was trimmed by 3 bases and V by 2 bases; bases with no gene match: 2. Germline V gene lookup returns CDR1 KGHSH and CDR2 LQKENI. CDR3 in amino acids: CASSPDRGSYNEQFF. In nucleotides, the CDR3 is TGTGCCAGCTCACCAGACAGGGGGAGCTACAATGAGCAGTTCTTC.

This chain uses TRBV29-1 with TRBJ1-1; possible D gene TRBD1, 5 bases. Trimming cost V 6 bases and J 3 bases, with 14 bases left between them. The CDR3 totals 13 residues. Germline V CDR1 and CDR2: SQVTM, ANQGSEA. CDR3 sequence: CSVGFLRDTEAFF. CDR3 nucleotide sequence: TGCAGCGTGGGCTTTCTCAGGGACACTGAAGCTTTCTTT.

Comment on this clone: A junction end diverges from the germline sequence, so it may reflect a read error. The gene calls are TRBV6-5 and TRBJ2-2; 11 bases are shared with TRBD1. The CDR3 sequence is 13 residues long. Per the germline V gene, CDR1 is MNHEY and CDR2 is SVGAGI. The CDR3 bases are TGTGCCAGCAGTTACCTGGGGACAGGGGGGCTGTTTTTT. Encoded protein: CASSYLGTGGLFF.

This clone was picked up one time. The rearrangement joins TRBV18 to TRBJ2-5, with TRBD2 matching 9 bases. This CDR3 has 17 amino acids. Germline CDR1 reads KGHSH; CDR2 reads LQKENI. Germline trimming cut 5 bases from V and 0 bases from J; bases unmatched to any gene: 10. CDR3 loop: CASSSASGNPYQETQYF. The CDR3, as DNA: TGTGCCAGCTCATCGGCTAGCGGGAACCCGTACCAAGAGACCCAGTACTTC.

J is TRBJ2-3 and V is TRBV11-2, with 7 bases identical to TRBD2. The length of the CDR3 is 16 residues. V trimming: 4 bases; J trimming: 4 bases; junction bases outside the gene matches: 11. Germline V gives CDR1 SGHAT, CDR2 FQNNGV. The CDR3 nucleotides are TGTGCCAGCAGCTCCAAACTGGGGGGGGGTCCAGATACGCAGTATTTT. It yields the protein CASSSKLGGGPDTQYF.

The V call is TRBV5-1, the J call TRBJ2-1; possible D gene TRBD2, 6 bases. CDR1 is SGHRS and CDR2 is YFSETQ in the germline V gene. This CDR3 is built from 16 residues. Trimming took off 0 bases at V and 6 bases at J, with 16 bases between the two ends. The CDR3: CASSLGPGVRFNEQFF. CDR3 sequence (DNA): TGCGCCAGCAGCTTGGGCCCGGGAGTACGTTTCAATGAGCAGTTCTTC.

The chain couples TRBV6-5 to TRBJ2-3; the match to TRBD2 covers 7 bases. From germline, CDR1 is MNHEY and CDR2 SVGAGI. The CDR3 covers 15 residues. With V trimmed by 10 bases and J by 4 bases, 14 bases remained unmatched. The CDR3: CATKRLAGIPDTQYF. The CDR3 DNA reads TGTGCCACCAAGAGACTAGCTGGGATTCCAGATACGCAGTATTTT.

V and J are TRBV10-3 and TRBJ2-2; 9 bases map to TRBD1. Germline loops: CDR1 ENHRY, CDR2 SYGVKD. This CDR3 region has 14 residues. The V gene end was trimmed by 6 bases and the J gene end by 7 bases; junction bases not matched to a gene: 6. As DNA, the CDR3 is TGTGCCATCAGCGGACAGGGGTGGATCGGGGAGCTGTTTTTT. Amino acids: CAISGQGWIGELFF.

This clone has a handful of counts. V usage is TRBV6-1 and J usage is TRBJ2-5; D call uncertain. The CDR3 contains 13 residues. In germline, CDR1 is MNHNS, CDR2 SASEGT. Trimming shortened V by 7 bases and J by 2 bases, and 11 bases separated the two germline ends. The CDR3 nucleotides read TGTGCCAGCACCCCGGCGAGACAAGAGACCCAGTACTTC. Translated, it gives CASTPARQETQYF.

DNA of the CDR3: TGCGCCAGCAGATTTGTGGGACTAGCCCAAATCCAAGAGACCCAGTACTTC. Its translation is CASRFVGLAQIQETQYF. The rearrangement joins TRBV5-1 to TRBJ2-5, with TRBD2 matching over 9 bases. Per the germline V gene, CDR1 is SGHRS and CDR2 is YFSETQ. The V segment lost 5 bases and the J segment 1 base; nucleotides outside the gene matches: 12. The CDR3 sequence is 17 residues long.

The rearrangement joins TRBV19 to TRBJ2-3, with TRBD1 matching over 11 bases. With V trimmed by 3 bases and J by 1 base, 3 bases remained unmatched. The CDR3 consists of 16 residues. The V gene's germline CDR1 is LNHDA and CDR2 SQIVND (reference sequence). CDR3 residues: CASSILDRGRTDTQYF. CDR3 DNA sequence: TGTGCCAGTAGTATTCTGGACAGGGGGCGCACAGATACGCAGTATTTT.

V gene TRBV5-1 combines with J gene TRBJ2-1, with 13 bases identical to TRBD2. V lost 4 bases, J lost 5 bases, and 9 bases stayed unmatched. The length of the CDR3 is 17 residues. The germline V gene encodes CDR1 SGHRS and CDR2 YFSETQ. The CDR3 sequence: CASSVGTSGDWNNEQFF. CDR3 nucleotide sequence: TGCGCCAGCAGCGTTGGGACTAGCGGGGACTGGAACAATGAGCAGTTCTTC.

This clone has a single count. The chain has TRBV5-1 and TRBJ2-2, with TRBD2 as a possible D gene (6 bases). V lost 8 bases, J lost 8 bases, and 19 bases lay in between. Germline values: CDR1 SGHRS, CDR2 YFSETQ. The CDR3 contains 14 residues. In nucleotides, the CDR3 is TGCGCCAGTACCCGGGAGACCGTGGCAGGGGAGCTGTTTTTT. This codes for CASTRETVAGELFF.

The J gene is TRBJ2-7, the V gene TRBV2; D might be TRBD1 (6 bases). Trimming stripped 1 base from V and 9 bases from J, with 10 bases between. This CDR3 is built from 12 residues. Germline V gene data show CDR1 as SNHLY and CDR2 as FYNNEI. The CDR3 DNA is TGTGCCAGCAGTGAAGGCAGGGGCACGCAGTACTTC. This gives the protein CASSEGRGTQYF.

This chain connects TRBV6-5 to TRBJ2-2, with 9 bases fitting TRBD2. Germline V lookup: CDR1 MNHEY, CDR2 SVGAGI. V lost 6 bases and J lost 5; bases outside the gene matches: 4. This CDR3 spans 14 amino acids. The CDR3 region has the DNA TGTGCCAGCAGCCGACTAGCGGAAACCGGGGAGCTGTTTTTT. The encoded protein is CASSRLAETGELFF.